This TCR beta chain was sequenced in a study of response to subunit inactivated influenza vaccine. Whole-study findings and limits: Seasonal influenza vaccination, on each occasion, was suggested by the authors to recruit few new T cells.

TCRdb processed the RT-PCR reads anew with MiXCR; each CDR3 protein has one entry. This table has around 530,000 distinct CDR3 sequences, approximately 17% appearing once. In regard to this clonotype: Its antigen is unidentified.

The specimen comprised CD4+ T cells sorted from PBMCs, sampled roughly 24 months after vaccination. The sequence was obtained from a man aged 50-75 years who received an inactivated influenza vaccine.

The CDR3 loop reads CASSFQGQTEAFF. The CDR3, as DNA: TGCGCCAGCAGCTTCCAGGGACAGACTGAAGCTTTCTTT. The chain employs TRBV5-1 and TRBJ1-1; 7 nucleotides line up with TRBD1. CDR1 is SGHRS, CDR2 YFSETQ, per germline. With 2 bases clipped from V and 5 bases from J, the junction kept 3 bases outside the gene matches. This CDR3 is built from 13 residues.